Presented here are 4 T cell receptor beta chains from one specimen sequenced in a study of blood T cell repertoires in COVID-19. Repertoires were generated with immunoSEQ multiplex PCR, while TCRdb's copy carries only in-frame clones and drops some. The data show 400,000 or so clones, approximately 91% seen once. The sequencing sample was made of peripheral blood. The receptors derive from a woman aged 40 to 50 with COVID-19, enrolled during active disease.

The chain recombines TRBV5-8 with TRBJ1-1, with a possible D match to TRBD1 (5 bases). Trimming removed 2 bases from V and 3 bases from J, with 14 bases in between. CDR1 SGHTS and CDR2 YDEGEE come from the germline V gene. CDR3 length: 15 amino acids. The CDR3 nucleotides read TGTGCCAGCAGCTTCGCCGCGACAGATTACACTGAAGCTTTCTTT. Protein: CASSFAATDYTEAFF.

The gene calls are TRBV28 and TRBJ1-6, with 7 bases that match TRBD1. V shed 4 bases, J shed 5 bases, and the junction held 2 bases outside the gene matches. The CDR3 length is 14 residues. Germline V gives CDR1 MDHEN, CDR2 SYDVKM. The CDR3 here is CASSYRGDNSPLHF. The CDR3 DNA reads TGTGCCAGCAGTTACAGGGGAGATAATTCACCCCTCCACTTT.

This clone has just one count. The chain joins TRBV7-9 to TRBJ1-1; 10 nucleotides agree with TRBD1. This CDR3 comprises 16 residues. The J segment lost 7 bases and the V segment lost 1 base, leaving 9 bases of the junction unmatched. Germline loops: CDR1 SEHNR, CDR2 FQNEAQ (reference sequence). CDR3 sequence: CASSLEGTGAPLEAFF. CDR3 DNA sequence: TGTGCCAGCAGCTTAGAAGGGACAGGGGCCCCACTTGAAGCTTTCTTT.

J is TRBJ2-7 and V is TRBV4-1; tentatively, D is TRBD2 (6 bases). This CDR3 has 13 residues. Germline values: CDR1 MGHRA, CDR2 YSYEKL. Trimming removed 4 bases at V and 9 bases at J, with 16 bases between. CDR3 bases: TGCGCCAGCAGCCCGGGGGAACGGGTTGGGCAGTACTTC. This gives the protein CASSPGERVGQYF.